Following are 30 T cell receptor beta chains from one sample sequenced in a study of blood T cells in healthy people across ages. Using a J-beta primer mix together with a sample-barcoded 5' primer, a second PCR was run for about 7 to 12 cycles. TCRdb re-analysed the 5' RACE reads in MiXCR, keeping a single row per CDR3 protein. The data contain some 1.1 million distinct CDR3 sequences, roughly two fifths of them seen just once; the ten biggest clones take up 10% to 15%. The sample was blood. The source of these receptors is a man younger than 35 in good health.

This chain joins TRBV4-1 and TRBJ1-2, with 7 positions matching TRBD1. Trimming at V came to 4 bases and at J to 6 bases, leaving 11 bases not matched to a gene. CDR3 length: 15 residues. From germline, CDR1 is MGHRA and CDR2 YSYEKL. The DNA for the CDR3 is TGCGCCAGCAGCCGACCGAGCCTCAGGGGGGATGGCTACACCTTC. Protein sequence: CASSRPSLRGDGYTF.

Written as DNA, the CDR3 is TGTGCCAGCAGTTACATTGGGGCTGATAACACTGAAGCTTTCTTT. This translates into CASSYIGADNTEAFF. The chain links TRBV6-5 to TRBJ1-1, with D possibly matching TRBD1 (5 bases). The germline CDR1 and CDR2 sequences are MNHEY and SVGAGI. This CDR3 comprises 15 residues. Trimming removed 2 bases at V and 2 bases at J, with 12 bases between.

The V and J genes are TRBV2 and TRBJ2-1; tentative D call: TRBD1 (5 bases). This CDR3 contains 12 residues. CDR1 SNHLY and CDR2 FYNNEI come from the germline V gene. Deletions cut 8 bases from V and 8 bases from J, with 13 bases between. The CDR3 bases are TGTGCCAGCCAGGGCAGGGTCGATGAGCAGTTCTTC. Translating it yields CASQGRVDEQFF.

The chain is built from TRBV10-3 and TRBJ1-1; D ambiguous. The CDR3 has 13 residues. From germline, CDR1 is ENHRY and CDR2 SYGVKD. V was trimmed by 4 bases and J by 3 bases, leaving 9 bases between them. The CDR3 reads CAISGTGYTEAFF. The CDR3 bases are TGTGCCATCAGTGGGACGGGGTACACTGAAGCTTTCTTT.

On this clonotype: An end of the junction differs from the germline gene, which may be a read error. This chain uses TRBV11-2 with TRBJ1-6; no clear D gene. This CDR3 is 18 amino acids long. CDR1 and CDR2 from the germline V gene are SGHAT and FQNNGV. For the CDR3, the DNA is TGTGCCAGCAGCTTCGGCTCCCCCAGAGCTGTGGGTAATTCACCCCCCCACTTT. Residues: CASSFGSPRAVGNSPPHF.

In the case of this clonotype: Given a much more abundant clone one base away, this may be a read error. The chain uses TRBV7-2 and TRBJ2-7; tentatively, D is TRBD1 (6 bases). This CDR3 region has 14 residues. From germline, CDR1 is SGHTA and CDR2 FQGNSA. Trimming cost V 8 bases and J 5 bases, with 19 bases left between them. The CDR3 bases are TGTGCCAGCGGCCTCACCAGGACAGTCAACGAGCAGTACTTC. This codes for CASGLTRTVNEQYF.

This clonotype turned up a few times. The V call is TRBV20-1, the J call TRBJ1-1; TRBD1 aligns across 7 bases. There are 14 residues in the CDR3. With 1 base clipped from V and 4 bases from J, the junction kept 6 bases outside the gene matches. Germline V gene data show CDR1 as DFQATT and CDR2 as SNEGSKA (reference sequence). The CDR3 DNA reads as TGCAGTGCTAGAGTCAGGGGGACGATCACTGAAGCTTTCTTT. It specifies CSARVRGTITEAFF.

The chain employs TRBV7-2 and TRBJ1-1; D ambiguous. Germline V gene sequence: CDR1 SGHTA, CDR2 FQGNSA. V gave up 2 bases and J gave up 5 bases, with 9 bases separating them. The CDR3 covers 13 residues. CDR3 in amino acids: CTSSLIMGTEAFF. The CDR3 DNA reads TGTACCAGCAGCTTAATTATGGGAACTGAAGCTTTCTTT.

The V gene is TRBV7-6, the J gene TRBJ2-2, with D perhaps TRBD1 (6 bases). CDR1 and CDR2 from the germline V gene are SGHVS and FNYEAQ. This CDR3 is 18 amino acids long. The V and J ends lost 1 base and 1 base respectively, with 16 bases between them. The CDR3 sequence is CASSLDPGQGLNTGELFF. CDR3 sequence (DNA): TGTGCCAGCAGCTTAGACCCCGGCCAGGGGTTGAACACCGGGGAGCTGTTTTTT.

The chain recombines TRBV29-1 with TRBJ1-1; D perhaps matches TRBD1 (6 bases). CDR1 SQVTM and CDR2 ANQGSEA come from the germline V gene. The CDR3 is 16 amino acids. V gave up 0 bases and J gave up 2 bases, with 16 bases separating them. The CDR3 coding sequence is TGCAGCGTTGAAGATCCAGGGGCAGCTGTAAACACTGAAGCTTTCTTT. Translation gives CSVEDPGAAVNTEAFF.

The rearrangement joins TRBV28 to TRBJ2-3; 7 nucleotides line up with TRBD1. The CDR3 has 15 amino acids. Trimming removed 7 bases from V and 2 bases from J; junction bases left unmatched: 9. In germline, CDR1 is MDHEN, CDR2 SYDVKM. This chain's CDR3 is CASIPLDRTTDTQYF. The DNA of the CDR3 is TGTGCCAGCATCCCGTTGGACAGGACCACAGATACGCAGTATTTT.

The rearrangement joins TRBV10-3 to TRBJ2-2; 10 nucleotides line up with TRBD1. The CDR3 runs to 15 residues. The V and J ends lost 6 bases and 4 bases, in that order; junction bases with no gene match: 5. CDR1 is ENHRY, CDR2 SYGVKD, per germline. The CDR3 region is CAIRGTGAATGELFF. CDR3 nucleotide sequence: TGTGCCATCAGGGGGACAGGGGCGGCCACCGGGGAGCTGTTTTTT.

This rearrangement joins TRBV10-3 to TRBJ2-7; no clear D. From germline, CDR1 is ENHRY and CDR2 SYGVKD. V lost 0 bases and J 3 bases, leaving 6 bases between the germline ends. The CDR3 sequence is 13 residues long. In nucleotides, the CDR3 is TGTGCCATCAGTGAGTCAGTGAGCTACGAGCAGTACTTC. Translation gives CAISESVSYEQYF.

This clonotype turned up a few times. The V and J genes are TRBV4-2 and TRBJ2-7, with TRBD2 matching over 9 bases. V lost 4 bases to trimming and J lost 2 bases; unmatched junction nucleotides: 6. The CDR3 has 15 amino acids. CDR1 LGHNA and CDR2 YNFKEQ come from the germline V gene. This CDR3 reads CASSPRLAVTYEQYF. For the CDR3, the DNA is TGTGCCAGCAGCCCTAGACTAGCGGTTACCTACGAGCAGTACTTC.

This clonotype was counted only a few times. The chain uses TRBV7-3 and TRBJ2-7, with D perhaps matching TRBD1 (5 bases). Per the germline V gene, CDR1 is SGHTA and CDR2 is FQGTGA. This CDR3 is 19 amino acids long. The ends were cut back, 2 bases at V and 0 bases at J, with 23 bases in the middle. The CDR3 region has the DNA TGTGCCAGCAGCTTATTATCAGGGTCGAAACAAGAGAACTCCTACGAGCAGTACTTC. Translated, it gives CASSLLSGSKQENSYEQYF.

For this clonotype: Sequence at one end of the junction differs from germline and may be a read error. The V call is TRBV20-1, the J call TRBJ1-2, with unresolved D. The CDR3 is 16 residues long. Germline V gene data show CDR1 as DFQATT and CDR2 as SNEGSKA (reference sequence). The CDR3 DNA sequence: TGCAGTGCTAGCGGGAACCACGGAACGGGCACGGATGGCCACACCTTC. This encodes CSASGNHGTGTDGHTF.

This clonotype was observed a handful of times. V gene TRBV25-1 combines with J gene TRBJ1-2, with D perhaps matching TRBD1 (6 bases). The CDR3 sequence is 14 residues long. V was trimmed by 5 bases and J by 7 bases, leaving 17 bases between them. CDR1 and CDR2 from the germline V gene are MGHDK and SYGVNS. The CDR3 DNA is TGTGCCAGCAGTCGGACAGAGTGGGGTGGTGGCTACACCTTC. Amino acid sequence: CASSRTEWGGGYTF.

As concerns this clonotype: Germline and junction disagree at one end, which may indicate a read error. J is TRBJ2-3 and V is TRBV9, with D hard to call. The germline gives CDR1 SGDLS, CDR2 YYNGEE. This CDR3 comprises 15 residues. CDR3 region: CASSVRGRPEDTRYF. DNA for the CDR3: TGTGCCAGCAGCGTACGTGGTAGACCCGAGGATACGCGGTATTTT.

As to this clonotype: The junction departs from germline at one end; a sequencing error may be responsible. V and J are TRBV12-3 or TRBV12-4 and TRBJ2-3; D is possibly TRBD1 or TRBD2 (5 bases each). This CDR3 contains 12 residues. For the CDR3, the DNA is TGTGCCAGCCTCGTGGGGGAAGATATGCAGTATTTC. It codes for CASLVGEDMQYF.

The rearrangement links TRBV6-1 to TRBJ2-2; D call uncertain. V was clipped by 4 bases and J by 0 bases, with 6 bases between them. This CDR3 spans 14 amino acids. The germline V gene encodes CDR1 MNHNS and CDR2 SASEGT. The CDR3 region is CASSAYTNTGELFF. CDR3 nucleotides: TGTGCCAGCAGTGCGTATACGAACACCGGGGAGCTGTTTTTT.

This sequence joins TRBV20-1 and TRBJ2-1; D may be TRBD2 (5 bases). The J call may be wrong; the DNA end is better matched by TRBJ2-7. Per the germline V gene, CDR1 is DFQATT and CDR2 is SNEGSKA (reference sequence). The CDR3 covers 14 residues. CDR3 in DNA: TGCAGTGCTACAGCTGGGAGCTCCTACAATGAGCAGTACTTC. Translated: CSATAGSSYNEQYF.

The J gene is TRBJ1-1, the V gene TRBV20-1; TRBD1 might be the D (6 bases). V was clipped by 6 bases and J by 2 bases, with 16 bases between them. The V gene's germline CDR1 is DFQATT and CDR2 SNEGSKA (reference sequence). This CDR3 spans 14 amino acids. The CDR3 DNA reads TGCAGTGCCCCAAAGGGGGGGGGAAACACTGAAGCTTTCTTT. This codes for CSAPKGGGNTEAFF.

There are many counts of this clonotype. The chain uses TRBV2 and TRBJ1-2; D call uncertain. The CDR3 runs 12 residues. Trimming stripped 6 bases from V and 4 bases from J, with 9 bases between. Germline V lookup: CDR1 SNHLY, CDR2 FYNNEI. The chain's CDR3 is CASRDDPYGYTF. For the CDR3, the DNA is TGTGCCAGCAGGGACGATCCCTATGGCTACACCTTC.

The chain recombines TRBV5-1 with TRBJ2-2, with 7 positions matching TRBD1. Germline loops: CDR1 SGHRS, CDR2 YFSETQ. Unmatched junction bases numbered 7, after V lost 4 bases and J lost 7 bases. The CDR3 is 14 amino acids. This CDR3 reads CASSVRQGNGELFF. The CDR3 DNA reads as TGCGCCAGCAGCGTCAGACAGGGCAACGGGGAGCTGTTTTTT.

J is TRBJ2-1 and V is TRBV6-2 or TRBV6-3, with D unresolved. V gave up 6 bases and J gave up 9 bases, with 15 bases separating them. The CDR3 consists of 13 residues. The germline CDR1 and CDR2 sequences are MNHEY and SVGEGT. The CDR3 DNA is TGTGCCAGCAGCCCCCGTGCAAGATGTGAGCAGTTCTTC. Translated, it gives CASSPRARCEQFF.

This clonotype has a handful of counts. This chain connects TRBV10-3 to TRBJ1-6; D ambiguous. The germline gives CDR1 ENHRY, CDR2 SYGVKD. This CDR3 is 15 amino acids long. Trimming stripped 0 bases from V and 6 bases from J, with 9 bases between. CDR3: CAISESAESNSPLHF. CDR3 DNA: TGTGCCATCAGTGAGTCGGCGGAGAGTAATTCACCCCTCCACTTT.

The chain links TRBV5-4 to TRBJ1-1; D is unclear. This CDR3 comprises 12 residues. Looked up from germline, CDR1 is SGHNT and CDR2 is YYREEE (reference sequence). V was cut by 7 bases and J by 3 bases, with 10 bases left in between. CDR3 sequence reads: CASALWDTEAFF. CDR3 DNA sequence: TGTGCCAGCGCGTTATGGGACACTGAAGCTTTCTTT.

The V call is TRBV12-3 or TRBV12-4, the J call TRBJ2-1; 8 positions agree with TRBD2. The end of the DNA aligns better with TRBJ2-7, so the J call may be wrong. There are 14 residues in the CDR3. In DNA form, the CDR3 reads TGTGCCAGCAGTTTTTCTAGCGGGTACAATGAGCAGTACTTC. Amino acids: CASSFSSGYNEQYF.

The table lists this clonotype with a few counts. CDR3 nucleotides: TGTGCCAGCAGTAGACTAGCGGATCTAGGCACAGATACGCAGTATTTT. The encoded protein is CASSRLADLGTDTQYF. The rearrangement uses TRBV2 and TRBJ2-3, with 9 bases aligning to TRBD2. CDR1 is SNHLY, CDR2 FYNNEI, per germline. J was trimmed by 1 base and V by 5 bases; bases with no gene match: 7. The CDR3 runs 16 residues. Full variable domain (missing parts from reference TRBV2 and TRBJ2-3): EPEVTQTPSHQVTQMGQEVILRCVPISNHLYFYWYRQILGQKVEFLVSFYNNEISEKSEIFDDQFSVERPDGSNFTLKIRSTKLEDSAMYFCASSRLADLGTDTQYFGPGTRLTVL.

As concerns this clonotype: Being one base from a much bigger clone, this may be a read error. This chain links TRBV6-5 with TRBJ1-2; D unclear. The V gene lost 2 bases and the J gene lost 4 bases, with 8 bases spanning the gap. CDR3 length: 13 residues. Germline CDR1 reads MNHEY; CDR2 reads SVGAGI. CDR3 DNA sequence: TGTGCCAGCAGTTACGCACAGAGCTATGGCTACACCTTC. Its protein is CASSYAQSYGYTF.